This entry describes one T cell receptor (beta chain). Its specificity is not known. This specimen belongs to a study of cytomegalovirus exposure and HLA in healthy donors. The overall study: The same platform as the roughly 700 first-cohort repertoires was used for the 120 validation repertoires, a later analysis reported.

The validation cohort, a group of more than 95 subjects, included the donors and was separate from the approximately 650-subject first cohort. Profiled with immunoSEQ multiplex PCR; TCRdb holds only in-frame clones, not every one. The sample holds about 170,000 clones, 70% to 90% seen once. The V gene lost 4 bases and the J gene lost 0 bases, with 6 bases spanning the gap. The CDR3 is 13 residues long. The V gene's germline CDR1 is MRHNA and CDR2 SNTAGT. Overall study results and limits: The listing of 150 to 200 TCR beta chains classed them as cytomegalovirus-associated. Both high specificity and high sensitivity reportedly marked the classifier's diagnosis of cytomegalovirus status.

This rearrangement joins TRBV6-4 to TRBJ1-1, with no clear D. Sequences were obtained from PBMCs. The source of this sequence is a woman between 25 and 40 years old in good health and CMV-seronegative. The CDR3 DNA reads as TGTGCCAGCAGTGTGACATTGAACACTGAAGCTTTCTTT. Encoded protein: CASSVTLNTEAFF.